This TCR beta chain was recorded in a study of T cells in Graves' hyperthyroidism and ophthalmopathy. At the level of the study: Prior to any treatment, at the point of initial diagnosis, peripheral blood was collected. Whole-study results and caveats: The model's output predicted ophthalmopathy at a median of roughly 6.9 months prior to onset. Most clonotypes expanded in the thyroid (above 0.001) were also present in blood.

RNA transcripts gave rise to amplified TCR beta CDR3 regions. A first-round RT-PCR of the TCR CDR3 used the HTBI primer set. MiXCR, run by TCRdb on the multiplex PCR reads, gives a single entry per CDR3 protein. There are around 390,000 distinct CDR3 sequences in the sample; about 14% occur only once, and 15% to 20% lies in the top ten. This clonotype was seen at least ten times. What it binds is unknown. The study excluded patients with uncontrolled infection, other autoimmune disease, pregnancy or lactation. Germline trimming cut 8 bases from V and 7 bases from J; bases unmatched to any gene: 8. Germline CDR1 and CDR2: SQVTM and ANQGSEA. The CDR3 length is 12 residues.

The chain joins TRBV29-1 to TRBJ1-3; 7 positions agree with TRBD1. The sequenced material came from blood. The sequence was obtained from a woman in her 30s with Graves' ophthalmopathy. CDR3 nucleotide sequence: TGCAGCACCACCGGGACAGCCAACACCATATATTTT. Translation: CSTTGTANTIYF.